This T cell receptor beta chain was captured by sequencing in a study of T cells in Graves' hyperthyroidism and ophthalmopathy. This CDR3 comprises 15 residues. Germline-derived CDR1 and CDR2 are SGDLS and YYNGEE. V lost 0 bases and J lost 0, with 10 bases in between. Authors of the study amplified TCR beta CDR3 regions from RNA transcripts. With the HTBI primer set, the TCR CDR3 went through a first round of RT-PCR. TCRdb redid the calling of the multiplex PCR reads with MiXCR, one entry per CDR3 protein. Here the sample spans hundreds of thousands of distinct CDR3 sequences, approximately 20% being singletons.

This TCR was sampled from a man between 40 and 49 years old with Graves' ophthalmopathy. The sample taken for sequencing was blood. The V call is TRBV9, the J call TRBJ2-7; D not resolved. CDR3: CASSVDSRTSYEQYF. DNA of the CDR3: TGTGCCAGCAGCGTAGACAGCCGAACCTCCTACGAGCAGTACTTC.